These 7 T cell receptor beta chains were sequenced from one sample in a study of blood T cell repertoires in COVID-19. Here immunoSEQ multiplex PCR was the method, and the copy in TCRdb shows in-frame clones only, minus some. The data show under 350,000 clones, around 86% seen once. The sequenced sample was PBMCs or T cells enriched from blood (not recorded which). Every receptor here comes from a woman between 40 and 50 years old with acute COVID-19.

V gene TRBV5-1 combines with J gene TRBJ2-1; a weak D match, TRBD2 (5 bases). The CDR3 is 11 residues long. Trimming removed 1 base at V and 10 bases at J, with 6 bases between. Per germline, CDR1 SGHRS and CDR2 YFSETQ. The CDR3 sequence: CASSLWEEQFF. DNA of the CDR3: TGCGCCAGCAGCTTGTGGGAGGAGCAGTTCTTC.

The chain carries TRBV19 and TRBJ1-1; D might be TRBD1 (6 bases). V was shortened by 8 bases and J by 0 bases, with 13 bases between the two germline ends. The CDR3 has 14 amino acids. Germline loops: CDR1 LNHDA, CDR2 SQIVND (reference sequence). CDR3 sequence reads: CASLRTGMNTEAFF. CDR3 coding DNA: TGTGCCAGTCTTCGAACAGGGATGAACACTGAAGCTTTCTTT.

The V call is TRBV25-1, the J call TRBJ1-4; D not certain. The V end lost 1 base, the J end lost 1 base, and 7 bases lay between the germline ends. The CDR3 runs to 15 residues. In germline, CDR1 is MGHDK, CDR2 SYGVNS. The CDR3 reads CASSEFGRTNEKLFF. DNA of the CDR3: TGTGCCAGCAGTGAATTTGGCAGAACTAATGAAAAACTGTTTTTT. The variable domain in full, with the rest retrieved from reference TRBV25-1 and TRBJ1-4, is EADIYQTPRYLVIGTGKKITLECSQTMGHDKMYWYQQDPGMELHLIHYSYGVNSTEKGDLSSESTVSRIRTEHFPLTLESARPSHTSQYLCASSEFGRTNEKLFFGSGTQLSVL.

With respect to this clone: The sample carries other DNA sequences with the same CDR3. This chain uses TRBV7-9 with TRBJ1-1; no firm D call. The CDR3 length is 13 residues. Germline loops: CDR1 SEHNR, CDR2 FQNEAQ (reference sequence). V shed 2 bases and J shed 1 base, with 5 bases lying between them. CDR3 region: CASSLTGNTEAFF. The CDR3 bases are TGTGCCAGCAGCTTAACTGGGAACACTGAAGCTTTCTTT.

This clone was detected only a few times. The chain employs TRBV3-1 (or the pseudogene TRBV3-2) and TRBJ1-5; the D gene is possibly TRBD1 (6 bases). Trimming left V 0 bases short and J 7 bases short, with 13 bases between. Per germline, CDR1 LGHDT and CDR2 YNNKEL (reference sequence). The CDR3 is 15 residues long. The CDR3 nucleotides are TGTGCCAGCAGCCAAGATCAGGGGTTGAGGCAGCCCCAGCATTTT. Its protein is CASSQDQGLRQPQHF.

J is TRBJ1-4 and V is TRBV4-3; TRBD1 aligns across 9 bases. The CDR3 consists of 15 residues. J gave up 8 bases and V 1 base, and 5 bases lay outside the gene matches. Germline assignment: CDR1 LGHNA and CDR2 YSLEER. The CDR3 protein is CASSQGGTGIEKLFF. CDR3 sequence (DNA): TGCGCCAGCAGCCAAGGGGGGACAGGGATAGAAAAACTGTTTTTT.

The chain joins TRBV19 to TRBJ2-1, with TRBD1 as a possible D gene (5 bases). With 4 bases removed from V and 7 bases from J, the gap between germline ends came to 14 bases. The CDR3 extends over 14 amino acids. CDR1 is LNHDA and CDR2 is SQIVND in the germline V gene (reference sequence). This chain's CDR3 is CASSSLGAVNEQFF. The CDR3 nucleotides are TGTGCCAGTAGTAGTTTAGGGGCTGTAAATGAGCAGTTCTTC.